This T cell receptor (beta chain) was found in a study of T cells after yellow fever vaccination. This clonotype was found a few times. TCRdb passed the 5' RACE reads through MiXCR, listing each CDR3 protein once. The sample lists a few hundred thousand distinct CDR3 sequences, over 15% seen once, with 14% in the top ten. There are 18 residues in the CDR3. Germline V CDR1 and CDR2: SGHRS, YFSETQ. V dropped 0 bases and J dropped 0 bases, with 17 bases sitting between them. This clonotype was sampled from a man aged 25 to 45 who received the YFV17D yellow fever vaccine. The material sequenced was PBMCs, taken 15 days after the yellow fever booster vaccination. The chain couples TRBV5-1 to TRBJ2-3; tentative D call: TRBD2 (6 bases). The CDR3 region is CASSLGGLGSLSTDTQYF. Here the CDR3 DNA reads TGCGCCAGCAGCTTGGGGGGACTGGGGTCCCTGAGCACAGATACGCAGTATTTT.